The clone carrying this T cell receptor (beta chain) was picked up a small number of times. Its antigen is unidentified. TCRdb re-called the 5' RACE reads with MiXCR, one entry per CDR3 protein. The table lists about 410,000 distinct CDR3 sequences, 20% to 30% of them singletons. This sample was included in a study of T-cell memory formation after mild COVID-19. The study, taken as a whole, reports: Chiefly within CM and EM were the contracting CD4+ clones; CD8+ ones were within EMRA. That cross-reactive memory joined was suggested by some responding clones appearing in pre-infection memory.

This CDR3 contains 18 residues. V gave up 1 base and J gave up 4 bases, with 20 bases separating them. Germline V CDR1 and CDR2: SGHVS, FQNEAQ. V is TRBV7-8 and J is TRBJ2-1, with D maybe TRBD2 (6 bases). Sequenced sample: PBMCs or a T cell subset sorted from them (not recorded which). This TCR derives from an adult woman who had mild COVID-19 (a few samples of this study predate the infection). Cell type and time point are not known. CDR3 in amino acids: CASSLGGKGWLAYNEQFF. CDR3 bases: TGTGCCAGCAGCTTAGGGGGTAAGGGATGGCTAGCGTACAATGAGCAGTTCTTC.